Each of the 3 T cell receptor beta chains below was sequenced from the same sample in a study of blood T cells in healthy people across ages. Through a sample-barcoded 5' primer and a J-beta primer mix, a second PCR was run for roughly 6 to 11 cycles. TCRdb called the 5' RACE reads again in MiXCR, with one record for every CDR3 protein. The sample includes more than 900,000 distinct CDR3 sequences, roughly 24% of them seen just once. The sample was also reused in another study, on T cells of mothers and their children.

Material for sequencing was blood. The receptors stem from a girl aged 2 to 9 in good health.

The chain uses TRBV6-5 and TRBJ2-3; TRBD1 matches 7 bases. This CDR3 spans 14 amino acids. V dropped 7 bases and J dropped 3; count of bases not matched to a gene: 7. Germline V CDR1 and CDR2: MNHEY, SVGAGI. In DNA form, the CDR3 reads TGTGCCAGCACTGCCGGGACAGTAACAGATACGCAGTATTTT. It is translated as CASTAGTVTDTQYF.

The V and J genes are TRBV27 and TRBJ2-5, with TRBD2 matching over 10 bases. In germline, CDR1 is MNHEY, CDR2 SMNVEV (reference sequence). The CDR3 is made up of 13 amino acids. V dropped 4 bases and J dropped 10; count of bases not matched to a gene: 6. The CDR3 DNA reads as TGTGCCAGCAGTTCTTCTAGCGGGGGCGGCCAGTACTTC. Protein: CASSSSSGGGQYF.

The rearrangement uses TRBV7-9 and TRBJ1-1, with TRBD1 matching over 7 bases. The CDR3 length is 15 residues. V dropped 5 bases and J dropped 0; count of bases not matched to a gene: 6. Germline V lookup: CDR1 SEHNR, CDR2 FQNEAQ (reference sequence). Written as DNA, the CDR3 is TGTGCCAGCAGCCGACTACAGGGGATGAACACTGAAGCTTTCTTT. Amino acid sequence: CASSRLQGMNTEAFF.